This TCR beta chain stems from a study of shared clonotypes between healthy human individuals (TCRdb year 2020). Looking at the study overall: The cohort included three men and a couple of women between 18 and 49 years of age. Between about 0.85 and 10 billion PBMCs per donor were obtained by leukapheresis. Blood TCR repertoires of 5 or 6 healthy adults were deeply sequenced to estimate repertoire size and the extent of clonotype sharing between individuals. To increase sequencing depth and limit assay-specific biases, TCR repertoire library preparation and sequencing were carried out by different laboratories using diverse techniques.

The donors were healthy, HIV-negative adults who had no recently reported acute infections or vaccinations. Every donor was a Caucasian adult living in Nashville, Tennessee, USA. For unsorted samples, some 90 million PBMCs were counted and genomic DNA was extracted with the QIAamp DNA Blood Mini kit. After blood collection by leukapheresis, PBMCs were isolated using Ficoll-Histopaque density gradient centrifugation and then cryopreserved in the vapor phase of liquid nitrogen. Paper-wide results and their limitations: Pairwise subsampling led to the expectation that sequencing depth would affect the degree of clonotype sharing among donors. Sampling was limited to blood, and TCR repertoires in tissue likely differ from TCR repertoires in blood. Because the study included a small number of donors, the genetic and exposure-history diversity represented was limited.

Using the deep immunoSEQ assay, TCR CDR3 regions were amplified from genomic DNA by multiplex PCR. For each cell subset, the extracted genomic DNA was distributed evenly across all wells of several immunoSEQ 96-well plates, and each plate served as one replicate. For unsorted PBMC, roughly 0.3 ug genomic DNA, equal to tens of thousands of T cell genomes, was loaded into each replicate PCR. Unsorted PBMC genomic DNA was sequenced across ten immunoSEQ deep assay plates. Purified libraries were quantified with a Qubit 3.0 fluorometer, sized on a Bioanalyzer 2100, and re-quantified with the KAPA Library Quantification kit. Every immunoSEQ 96-well plate was sequenced on a dedicated single-read 150-cycle Illumina NextSeq 550 flow cell. The original methods were these. Because the immunoSEQ output included only junctional sequences and no quality scores, the filtering could not be the same as the filtering used for full-length reads. Sequences were annotated with PyIR, a Python wrapper for IgBLAST v1.9, and V/J genes and CDR3 were assigned using IMGT germline references. Any read was removed if the V/J assignment was weak (E-value above 1e-6), the CDR3 was missing, or the read contained stop codons, out-of-frame junctions, or ambiguous translated residues. V3J clonotypes were defined as sequences sharing an identical inferred V gene, J gene, and CDR3 amino acid sequence. To compute the percentage overlap between repertoires, the number of shared unique clonotypes was divided by the size of the smaller repertoire. Richness of each repertoire was evaluated using RTK rarefaction, the Chao1 estimator, and Recon v2.1 estimates of unobserved clonotypes. TCRdb took this table from immuneACCESS and kept in-frame rearrangements with V and J called. Such tables lack part of the clones; where checked against another copy, unresolved V genes explain under half of the gap, and the rest is unexplained. V and J calls plus clone size are reproduced from that table; the DNA served to infer D and trimming. The sample has approximately 500,000 clones on record, about three quarters of them singletons. The top ten clones comprise about an eighth of the sample.

Concerning this clone: Its antigen specificity is not known. No base quality values were provided; no much bigger clone lies one nucleotide off.

The CDR3 covers 12 residues, taking in both the cysteine and the phenylalanine. CDR3 DNA is the only sequence kept; it has 36 bases, read in frame from the first base. The CDR1 and CDR2 encoded by the germline V gene (reference sequence) are GTSNPN and SVGIG. Cut back by 1 base and 3 bases, the V and J ends lie 4 bases apart. This receptor was taken from a woman aged 40 to 50 in good health. Some clones in this sample may be carry-over from other donors' samples. Material for sequencing was PBMCs. In this chain, TRBV30 is recombined with TRBJ1-3, with the D gene call left open. The DNA sequence is given as TGTGCCTGGAGTGAGAGTGGAAACACCATATATTTT. This translates into CAWSESGNTIYF.